The present T cell receptor (beta chain) was sequenced within a study of shared clonotypes between healthy human individuals (dated by TCRdb to the early 2020s). Concerning the study at large: The cohort comprised a couple of women and a few men aged 18 to 49 years. To estimate repertoire size and how much clonotype sharing occurs between individuals, the study deeply sequenced the blood TCR repertoires of five healthy adults. To increase sequencing depth and limit assay-specific biases, TCR repertoire library preparation and sequencing were carried out by different laboratories using diverse techniques. Leukapheresis yielded between about 0.85 and 10 billion PBMCs per donor. The study at large found these results: Pairwise subsampling led to the expectation that sequencing depth would affect the degree of clonotype sharing among donors. Only blood was sampled, and tissue TCR repertoires likely differ from those in blood. Because the study included a small number of donors, the genetic and exposure-history diversity represented was limited.

The CDR3 starts with the cysteine, ends with the phenylalanine, and has 15 residues. The entry retains the CDR3 DNA only, 45 bases that are in frame from base 1. From the germline V gene, CDR1 is KGHSH and CDR2 is LQKENI. V and J lose 6 bases and 0 bases, and a span of 15 bases separates them. TCR CDR3 regions were amplified from genomic DNA by multiplex PCR using the deep immunoSEQ assay. Extracted genomic DNA from each cell subset was distributed evenly across all wells of several immunoSEQ 96-well plates, and each plate was treated as a replicate. For unsorted PBMC, each replicate PCR was loaded with approximately 330 ng genomic DNA, equivalent to tens of thousands of T cell genomes. Unsorted PBMC genomic DNA was sequenced across ten immunoSEQ deep assay plates. The purified libraries were quantified using a Qubit 3.0 fluorometer, sized with a Bioanalyzer 2100, and then quantified again using the KAPA Library Quantification kit. A separate single-read 150-cycle Illumina NextSeq 550 flow cell was used to sequence each immunoSEQ 96-well plate. As for the authors' bioinformatics: Because the immunoSEQ output held only junctional sequences and lacked quality scores, the filtering could not match the filtering applied to full-length reads. To assign V/J genes and CDR3, sequences were annotated against IMGT germline references using PyIR, a Python wrapper for IgBLAST v1.9. Reads with weak V/J assignments (E-value above 1e-6), missing CDR3, stop codons, out-of-frame junctions, or ambiguous translated residues were removed. V3J clonotypes were defined as sequences sharing the same inferred V gene, J gene, and CDR3 amino acid sequence. Percentage overlap between repertoires was computed as shared unique clonotypes divided by the size of the smaller repertoire. Richness of each repertoire was evaluated using RTK rarefaction, the Chao1 estimator, and Recon v2.1 estimates of unobserved clonotypes. Held by TCRdb, this immuneACCESS table contains in-frame sequences only and omits some clones. Under half of the omission traces to an unresolved V gene where checked; the cause of the rest is unknown. Clone size and the V and J calls come from that table; the DNA yielded D and trimming. This sample is represented by some 470,000 clones; about 79% of them were singletons. The ten most abundant clones make up 10% to 15% of the sample.

The donors were healthy, HIV-negative adults with no recently reported acute infections or vaccinations. Every donor was a Caucasian adult residing in Nashville, Tennessee, USA. For unsorted samples, roughly 90 million PBMCs were counted, and genomic DNA was extracted using the QIAamp DNA Blood Mini kit. After blood collection by leukapheresis, PBMCs were isolated using Ficoll-Histopaque density gradient centrifugation and then cryopreserved in the vapor phase of liquid nitrogen. Notes on this clone: No antigen is known for it. Base-call qualities are not available, and no considerably larger clone is one nucleotide away.

The receptor was derived from a woman aged 40-49 years in good health. Some clones in this sample may be carry-over from other donors' samples. The sequenced sample consisted of PBMCs. The V and J segments used are TRBV18 and TRBJ2-7, with a tentative D gene TRBD1 over 8 matching bases. At the DNA level, the sequence is TGTGCCAGCTCGGCCACAGGGGGGGGCTCCTACGAGCAGTACTTC. It specifies CASSATGGGSYEQYF.